This TCR beta chain is from a study of regulatory T cells in long-lasting Graves disease. Sample time point: newly diagnosed GD, antithyroid drugs for less than 3 months. Preparation of the TCR library used RNA extracted from PBMCs. An endocrinology department in Xi'an, China, supplied the patients. This clonotype has only a few counts. The antigen is undetermined. Germline V gene sequence: CDR1 SQVTM, CDR2 ANQGSEA. Trimming left V 5 bases short and J 8 bases short, with 12 bases between. The CDR3 runs 11 residues. Study outcomes and limitations: Not thyroid tissue but only peripheral blood was studied.

TCR beta libraries were built with iRepertoire HTBI primers and Arm-PCR of CDR3 regions. TCRdb processed the multiplex PCR reads anew with MiXCR; each CDR3 protein has one entry. The data hold hundreds of thousands of distinct CDR3 sequences, with less than 20% observed a single time. A further study also used this sample, focusing on T cells in Graves' hyperthyroidism and ophthalmopathy. As that report states: Each diagnosis drew on symptoms, thyroxine, TRAb, thyroid ultrasound and orbital computed tomography findings. A model using 13 V-J features told ophthalmopathy apart from stable hyperthyroidism.

The V and J genes are TRBV29-1 and TRBJ1-2; D gene unclear. The sequence derives from a woman under 40 with Graves disease. The source was peripheral blood mononuclear cells (PBMCs), collected at new diagnosis, from a patient treated with antithyroid drugs. The CDR3 loop reads CSVRITRGYTF. The CDR3 nucleotides read TGCAGCGTTAGAATTACTCGGGGCTACACCTTC.